The sequence of this TCR beta chain was determined in a study of T cell responses to AZD1222 COVID-19 vaccine. Turning to this clone: The antigen remains unidentified.

Trimming shortened V by 3 bases and J by 10 bases, and 10 bases separated the two germline ends. Germline assignment: CDR1 SGHNT and CDR2 YENEEA. This CDR3 comprises 13 residues. Study-wide results and caveats: Baseline serostatus was positive in only six AZD1222 recipients.

The repertoire was sequenced with immunoSEQ multiplex PCR; TCRdb's copy has only in-frame clones and lacks some. The table includes approximately 140,000 clones, 80% to 95% detected once. The sample was peripheral blood, taken 28 days after the second AZD1222 dose. This clonotype was sampled from an adult who received the AZD1222 COVID-19 vaccine. V gene TRBV11-3 combines with J gene TRBJ1-6; D gene unclear. The CDR3 protein is CASSFRMGSPLHF. The CDR3 coding sequence is TGTGCCAGCAGCTTCCGCATGGGATCACCCCTCCACTTT.